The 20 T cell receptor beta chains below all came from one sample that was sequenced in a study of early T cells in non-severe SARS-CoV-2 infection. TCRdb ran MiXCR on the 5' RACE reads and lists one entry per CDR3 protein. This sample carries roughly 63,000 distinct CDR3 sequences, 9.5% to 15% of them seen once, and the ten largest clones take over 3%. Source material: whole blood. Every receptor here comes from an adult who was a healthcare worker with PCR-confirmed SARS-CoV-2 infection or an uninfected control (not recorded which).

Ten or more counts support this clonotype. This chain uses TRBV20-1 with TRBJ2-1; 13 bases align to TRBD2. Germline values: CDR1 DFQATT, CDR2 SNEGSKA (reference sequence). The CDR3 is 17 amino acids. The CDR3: CRPLGQGGLAGYNEQFF. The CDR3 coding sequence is TGCAGGCCCCTGGGACAGGGGGGACTAGCGGGGTACAATGAGCAGTTCTTC.

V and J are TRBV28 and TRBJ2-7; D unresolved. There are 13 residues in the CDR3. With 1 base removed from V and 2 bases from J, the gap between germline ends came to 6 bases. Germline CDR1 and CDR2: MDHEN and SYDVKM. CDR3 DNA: TGTGCCAGCAGTTTATTGAAGGCCTACGAGCAGTACTTC. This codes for CASSLLKAYEQYF.

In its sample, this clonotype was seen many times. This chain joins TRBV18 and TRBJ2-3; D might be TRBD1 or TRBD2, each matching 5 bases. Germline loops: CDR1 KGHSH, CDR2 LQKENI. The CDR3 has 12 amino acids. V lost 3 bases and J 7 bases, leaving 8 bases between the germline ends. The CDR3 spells CASSPRGNTQYF. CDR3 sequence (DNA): TGTGCCAGCTCACCGAGGGGTAATACGCAGTATTTT.

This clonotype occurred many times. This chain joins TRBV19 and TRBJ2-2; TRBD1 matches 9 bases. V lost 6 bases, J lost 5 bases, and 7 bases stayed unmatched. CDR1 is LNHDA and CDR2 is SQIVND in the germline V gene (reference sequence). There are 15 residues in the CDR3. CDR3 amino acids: CASRTGTGWTGELFF. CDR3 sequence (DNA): TGTGCCAGTAGGACCGGGACAGGGTGGACCGGGGAGCTGTTTTTT.

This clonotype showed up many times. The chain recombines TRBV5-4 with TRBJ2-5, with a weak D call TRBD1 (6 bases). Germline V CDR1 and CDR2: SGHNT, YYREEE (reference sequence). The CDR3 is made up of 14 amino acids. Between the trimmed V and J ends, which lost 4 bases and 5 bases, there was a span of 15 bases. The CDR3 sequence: CASSQARTDETQYF. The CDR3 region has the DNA TGTGCCAGCAGCCAAGCCCGGACAGATGAGACCCAGTACTTC.

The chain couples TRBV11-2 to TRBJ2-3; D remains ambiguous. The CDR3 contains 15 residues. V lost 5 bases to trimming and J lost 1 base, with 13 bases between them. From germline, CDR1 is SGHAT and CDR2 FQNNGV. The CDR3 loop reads CASSPQRARTDTQYF. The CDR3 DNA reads TGTGCCAGCAGCCCCCAAAGGGCCCGCACAGATACGCAGTATTTT. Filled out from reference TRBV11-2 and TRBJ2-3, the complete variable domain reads EAGVAQSPRYKIIEKRQSVAFWCNPISGHATLYWYQQILGQGPKLLIQFQNNGVVDDSQLPKDRFSAERLKGVDSTLKIQPAKLEDSAVYLCASSPQRARTDTQYFGPGTRLTVL.

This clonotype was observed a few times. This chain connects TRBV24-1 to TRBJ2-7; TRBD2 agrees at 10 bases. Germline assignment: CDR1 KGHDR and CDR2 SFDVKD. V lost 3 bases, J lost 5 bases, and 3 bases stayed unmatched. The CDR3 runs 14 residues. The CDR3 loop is CATSDGGLANEQYF. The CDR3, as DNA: TGTGCCACCAGTGATGGGGGACTAGCGAACGAGCAGTACTTC.

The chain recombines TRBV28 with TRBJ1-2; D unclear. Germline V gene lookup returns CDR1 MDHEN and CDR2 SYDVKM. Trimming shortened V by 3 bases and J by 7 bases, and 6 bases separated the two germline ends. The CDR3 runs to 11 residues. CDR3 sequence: CASSLGFGYTF. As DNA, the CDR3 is TGTGCCAGCAGTTTGGGTTTTGGCTACACCTTC.

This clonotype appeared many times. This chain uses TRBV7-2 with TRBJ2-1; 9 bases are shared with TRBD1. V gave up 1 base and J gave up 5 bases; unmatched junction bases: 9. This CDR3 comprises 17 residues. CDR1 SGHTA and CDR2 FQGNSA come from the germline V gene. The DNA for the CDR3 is TGTGCCAGCAGCTTAGAGGTCGGGACAGGGCTAGACAATGAGCAGTTCTTC. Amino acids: CASSLEVGTGLDNEQFF.

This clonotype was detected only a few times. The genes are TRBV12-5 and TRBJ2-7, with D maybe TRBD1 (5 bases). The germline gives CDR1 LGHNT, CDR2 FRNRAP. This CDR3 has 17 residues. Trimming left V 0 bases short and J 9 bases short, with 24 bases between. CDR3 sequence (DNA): TGTGCTAGTGGTTTGGTAGGGGCTATGACCGGGCGCGGCGGGCAGTACTTC. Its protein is CASGLVGAMTGRGGQYF.

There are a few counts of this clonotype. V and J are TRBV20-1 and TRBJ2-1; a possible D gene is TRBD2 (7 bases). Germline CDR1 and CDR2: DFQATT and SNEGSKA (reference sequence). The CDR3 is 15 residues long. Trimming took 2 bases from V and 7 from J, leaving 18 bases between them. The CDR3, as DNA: TGCAGTGCTAGACCCTCTAGCGGAGGGGGGAATGAGCAGTTCTTC. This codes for CSARPSSGGGNEQFF.

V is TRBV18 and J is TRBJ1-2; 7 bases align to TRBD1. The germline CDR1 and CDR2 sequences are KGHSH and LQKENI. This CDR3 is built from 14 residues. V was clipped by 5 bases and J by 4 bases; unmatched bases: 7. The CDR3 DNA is TGTGCCAGCTCAACGGGACAGCCACCCTATGGCTACACCTTC. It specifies CASSTGQPPYGYTF.

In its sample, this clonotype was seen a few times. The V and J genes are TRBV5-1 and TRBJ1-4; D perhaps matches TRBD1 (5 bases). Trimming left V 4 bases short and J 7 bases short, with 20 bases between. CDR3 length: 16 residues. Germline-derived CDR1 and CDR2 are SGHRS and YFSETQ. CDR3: CASSPEDPVRGEKLFF. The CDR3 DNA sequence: TGCGCCAGCAGCCCGGAGGATCCCGTAAGGGGTGAAAAACTGTTTTTT.

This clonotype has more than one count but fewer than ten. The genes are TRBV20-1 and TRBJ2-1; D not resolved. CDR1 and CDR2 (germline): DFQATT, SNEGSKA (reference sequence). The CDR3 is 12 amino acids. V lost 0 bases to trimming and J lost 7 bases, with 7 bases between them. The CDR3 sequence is CSARDPINEQFF. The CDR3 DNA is TGCAGTGCTAGAGACCCGATAAATGAGCAGTTCTTC.

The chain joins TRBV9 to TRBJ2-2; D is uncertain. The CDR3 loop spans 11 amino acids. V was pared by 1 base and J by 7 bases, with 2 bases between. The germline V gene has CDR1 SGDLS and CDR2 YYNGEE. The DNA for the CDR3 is TGTGCCAGCAGCGTACGCGGGGAGCTGTTTTTT. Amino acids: CASSVRGELFF.

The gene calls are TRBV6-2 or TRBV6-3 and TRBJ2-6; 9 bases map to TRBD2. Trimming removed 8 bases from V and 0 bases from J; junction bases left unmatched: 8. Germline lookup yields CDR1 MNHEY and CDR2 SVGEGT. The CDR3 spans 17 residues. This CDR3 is CASRTSEELSGANVLTF. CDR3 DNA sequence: TGTGCCAGCCGGACTAGCGAGGAACTCTCTGGGGCCAACGTCCTGACTTTC.

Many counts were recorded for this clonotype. DNA of the CDR3: TGTGCCAGCAGCTCGAGGGGGTACACTGAAGCTTTCTTT. It codes for CASSSRGYTEAFF. The chain is built from TRBV6-5 and TRBJ1-1; D might be TRBD1 (6 bases). The CDR3 runs 13 residues. Germline loops: CDR1 MNHEY, CDR2 SVGAGI. V was pared by 6 bases and J by 3 bases, with 11 bases between.

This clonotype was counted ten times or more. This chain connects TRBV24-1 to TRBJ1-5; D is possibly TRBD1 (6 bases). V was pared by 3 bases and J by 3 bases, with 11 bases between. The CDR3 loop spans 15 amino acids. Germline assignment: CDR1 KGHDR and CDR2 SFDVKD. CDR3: CATSDPQGLNQPQHF. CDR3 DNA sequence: TGTGCCACCAGTGATCCCCAGGGGCTCAATCAGCCCCAGCATTTT.

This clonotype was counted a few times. The DNA of the CDR3 is TGCAGTGCTCTACCCTTGGTTCCTGAAGCTTTCTTT. Its protein product is CSALPLVPEAFF. The gene calls are TRBV20-1 and TRBJ1-1; no firm D call. There are 12 residues in the CDR3. The V end was cut by 5 bases, the J end by 6 bases, with 13 bases between. Germline CDR1 and CDR2: DFQATT and SNEGSKA (reference sequence).

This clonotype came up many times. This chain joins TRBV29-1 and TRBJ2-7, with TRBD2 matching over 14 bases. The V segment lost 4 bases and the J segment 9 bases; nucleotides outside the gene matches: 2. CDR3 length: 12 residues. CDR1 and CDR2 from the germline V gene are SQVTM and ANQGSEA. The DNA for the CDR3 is TGCAGCGTTGGACTAGCGGGAGGGCGGCAGTACTTC. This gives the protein CSVGLAGGRQYF.